This T cell receptor beta chain was recovered during a study of early T cells in non-severe SARS-CoV-2 infection. In the library, individual cDNA molecules carried attached unique molecular identifiers. TCRdb ran MiXCR on the 5' RACE reads and lists one entry per CDR3 protein. The data contain about 84,000 distinct CDR3 sequences, 12% of them singletons. Germline values: CDR1 SGHVS, CDR2 FQNEAQ. CDR3 length: 20 amino acids. V gave up 2 bases and J gave up 0 bases, with 23 bases separating them. This clonotype was picked up many times. Sequencing input: whole blood. This TCR was sampled from an adult who was a healthcare worker with PCR-confirmed SARS-CoV-2 infection or an uninfected control (not recorded which). This chain links TRBV7-8 with TRBJ2-1, with D maybe TRBD2 (5 bases). Here the CDR3 DNA reads TGTGCCAGCAGCTTAAGAGTACGTGTAGGAGGAAAAAGCTCCTACAATGAGCAGTTCTTC. This codes for CASSLRVRVGGKSSYNEQFF.